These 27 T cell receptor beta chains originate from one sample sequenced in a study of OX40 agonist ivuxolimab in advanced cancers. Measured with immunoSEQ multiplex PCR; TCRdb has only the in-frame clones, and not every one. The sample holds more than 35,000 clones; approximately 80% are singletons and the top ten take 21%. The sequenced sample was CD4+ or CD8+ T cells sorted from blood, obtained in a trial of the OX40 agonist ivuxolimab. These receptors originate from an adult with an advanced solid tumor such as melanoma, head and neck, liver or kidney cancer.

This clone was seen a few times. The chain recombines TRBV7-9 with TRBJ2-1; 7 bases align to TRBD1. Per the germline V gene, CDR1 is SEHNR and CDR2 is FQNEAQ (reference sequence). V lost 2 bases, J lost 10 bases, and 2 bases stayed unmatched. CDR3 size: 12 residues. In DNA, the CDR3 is TGTGCCAGCAGCTTAACAGGGGAAGAGCAGTTCTTC. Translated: CASSLTGEEQFF.

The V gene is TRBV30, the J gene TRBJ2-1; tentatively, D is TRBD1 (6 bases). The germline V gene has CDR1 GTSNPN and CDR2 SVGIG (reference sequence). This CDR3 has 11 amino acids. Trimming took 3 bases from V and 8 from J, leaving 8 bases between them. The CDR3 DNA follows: TGTGCCTGGAGCGAGGGGGATGAGCAGTTCTTC. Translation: CAWSEGDEQFF.

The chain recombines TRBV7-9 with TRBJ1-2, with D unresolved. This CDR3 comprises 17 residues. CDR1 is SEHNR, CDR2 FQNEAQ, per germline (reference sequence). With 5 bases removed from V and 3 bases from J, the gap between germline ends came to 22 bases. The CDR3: CASSAFGVAEWDYGYTF. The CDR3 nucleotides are TGTGCCAGCAGCGCGTTCGGGGTCGCTGAGTGGGACTATGGCTACACCTTC.

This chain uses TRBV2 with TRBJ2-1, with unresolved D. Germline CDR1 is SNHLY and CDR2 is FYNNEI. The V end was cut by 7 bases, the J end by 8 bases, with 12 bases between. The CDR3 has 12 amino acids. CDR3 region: CASTSETYEQFF. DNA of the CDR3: TGTGCCAGCACCTCCGAGACGTATGAGCAGTTCTTC.

CDR3 residues: CASRDEVRRPLHF. CDR3 DNA: TGTGCCAGCAGAGACGAGGTTCGGAGACCCCTCCACTTT. This chain links TRBV2 with TRBJ1-6; D is uncertain. The CDR3 sequence is 13 residues long. The germline V and J ends were trimmed by 6 bases and 12 bases, with 15 bases remaining between them. Germline V gives CDR1 SNHLY, CDR2 FYNNEI.

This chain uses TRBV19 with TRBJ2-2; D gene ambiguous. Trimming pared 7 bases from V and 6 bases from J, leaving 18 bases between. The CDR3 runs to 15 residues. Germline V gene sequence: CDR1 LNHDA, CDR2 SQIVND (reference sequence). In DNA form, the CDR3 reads TGTGCCAGTATCGCGACGACGTTTGTCGCCGGGGAGCTGTTTTTT. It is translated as CASIATTFVAGELFF.

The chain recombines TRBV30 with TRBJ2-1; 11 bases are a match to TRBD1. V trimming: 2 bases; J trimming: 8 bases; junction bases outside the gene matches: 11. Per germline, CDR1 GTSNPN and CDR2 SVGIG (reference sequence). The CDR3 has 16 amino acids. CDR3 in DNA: TGTGCCTGGAGTCCCGGGACAGGGGGACTATACGATGAGCAGTTCTTC. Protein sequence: CAWSPGTGGLYDEQFF.

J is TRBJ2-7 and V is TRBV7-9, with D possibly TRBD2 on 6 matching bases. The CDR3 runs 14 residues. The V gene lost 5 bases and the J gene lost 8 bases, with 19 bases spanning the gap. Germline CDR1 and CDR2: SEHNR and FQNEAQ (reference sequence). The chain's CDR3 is CASSPRDGLSQQYF. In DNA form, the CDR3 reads TGTGCCAGCAGCCCGCGGGACGGACTTTCCCAGCAGTACTTC.

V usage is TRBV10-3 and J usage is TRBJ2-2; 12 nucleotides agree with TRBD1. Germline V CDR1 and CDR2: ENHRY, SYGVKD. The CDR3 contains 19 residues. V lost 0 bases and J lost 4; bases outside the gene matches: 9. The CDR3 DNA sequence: TGTGCCATCAGTGAGTCGGCCCGGGACAGGGGGCTAGGCACCGGGGAGCTGTTTTTT. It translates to CAISESARDRGLGTGELFF.

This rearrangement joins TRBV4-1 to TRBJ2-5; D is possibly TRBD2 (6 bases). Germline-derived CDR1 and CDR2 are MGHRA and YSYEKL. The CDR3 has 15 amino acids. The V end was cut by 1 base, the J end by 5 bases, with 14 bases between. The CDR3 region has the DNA TGCGCCAGCAGCCAAGCTCGGGCTGGGGGGGAGACCCAGTACTTC. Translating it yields CASSQARAGGETQYF.

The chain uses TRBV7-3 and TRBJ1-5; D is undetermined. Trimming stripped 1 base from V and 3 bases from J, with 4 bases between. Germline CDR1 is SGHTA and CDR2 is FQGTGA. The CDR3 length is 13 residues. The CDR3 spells CASSLSANQPQHF. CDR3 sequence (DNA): TGTGCCAGCAGCTTAAGTGCCAATCAGCCCCAGCATTTT. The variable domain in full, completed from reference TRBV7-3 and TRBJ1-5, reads GAGVSQTPSNKVTEKGKYVELRCDPISGHTALYWYRQSLGQGPEFLIYFQGTGAADDSGLPNDRFFAVRPEGSVSTLKIQRTERGDSAVYLCASSLSANQPQHFGDGTRLSIL.

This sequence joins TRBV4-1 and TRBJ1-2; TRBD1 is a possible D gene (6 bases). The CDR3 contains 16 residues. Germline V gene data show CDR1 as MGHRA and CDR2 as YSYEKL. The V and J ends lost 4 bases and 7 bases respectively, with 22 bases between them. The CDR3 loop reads CASSRAGGAQRGGYTF. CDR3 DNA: TGCGCCAGCAGCCGGGCGGGGGGGGCGCAACGAGGTGGCTACACCTTC.

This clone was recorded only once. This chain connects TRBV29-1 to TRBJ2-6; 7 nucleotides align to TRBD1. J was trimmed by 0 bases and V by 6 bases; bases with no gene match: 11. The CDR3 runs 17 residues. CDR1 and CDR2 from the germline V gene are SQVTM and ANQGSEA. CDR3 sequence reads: CSVEGTAEPSGANVLTF. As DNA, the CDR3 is TGCAGCGTCGAGGGGACAGCCGAACCCTCTGGGGCCAACGTCCTGACTTTC.

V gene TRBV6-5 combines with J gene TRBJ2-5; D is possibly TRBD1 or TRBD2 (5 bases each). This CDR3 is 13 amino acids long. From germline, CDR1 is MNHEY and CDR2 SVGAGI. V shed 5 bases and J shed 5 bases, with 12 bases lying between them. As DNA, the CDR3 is TGTGCCAGCAGTCTGAACTGGGGGGAGACCCAGTACTTC. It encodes CASSLNWGETQYF.

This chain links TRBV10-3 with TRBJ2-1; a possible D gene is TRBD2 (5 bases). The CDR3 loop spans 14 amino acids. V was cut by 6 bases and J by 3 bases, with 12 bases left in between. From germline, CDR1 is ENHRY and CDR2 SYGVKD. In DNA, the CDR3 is TGTGCCATCAGAAAGGACTCGAACTACAATGAGCAGTTCTTC. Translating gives CAIRKDSNYNEQFF.

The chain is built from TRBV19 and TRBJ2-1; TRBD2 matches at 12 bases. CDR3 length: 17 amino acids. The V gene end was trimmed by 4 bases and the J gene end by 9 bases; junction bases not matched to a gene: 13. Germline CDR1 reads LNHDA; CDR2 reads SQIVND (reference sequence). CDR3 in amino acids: CASSTPTRLAGEGEQFF. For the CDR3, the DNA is TGTGCCAGTAGTACGCCCACTAGACTAGCGGGAGAGGGTGAGCAGTTCTTC.

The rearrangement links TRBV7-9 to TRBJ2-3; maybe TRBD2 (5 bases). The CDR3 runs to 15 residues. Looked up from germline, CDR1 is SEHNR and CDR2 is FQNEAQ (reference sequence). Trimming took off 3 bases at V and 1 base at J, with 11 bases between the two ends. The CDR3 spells CASSFLAWGTDTQYF. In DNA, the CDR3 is TGTGCCAGCAGCTTTTTAGCGTGGGGCACAGATACGCAGTATTTT.

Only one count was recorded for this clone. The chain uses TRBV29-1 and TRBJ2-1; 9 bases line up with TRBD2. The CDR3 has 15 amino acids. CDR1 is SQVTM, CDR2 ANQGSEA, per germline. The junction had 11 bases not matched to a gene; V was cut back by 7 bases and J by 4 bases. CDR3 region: CSGQGTAGGYNEQFF. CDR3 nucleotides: TGCAGCGGACAGGGAACCGCGGGAGGGTACAATGAGCAGTTCTTC.

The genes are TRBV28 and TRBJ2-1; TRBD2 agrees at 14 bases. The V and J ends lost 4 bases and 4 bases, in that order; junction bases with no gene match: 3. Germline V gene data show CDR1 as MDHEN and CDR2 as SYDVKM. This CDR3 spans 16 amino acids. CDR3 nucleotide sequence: TGTGCCAGCAGTTCCAGACTAGCGGGGGGGTACAATGAGCAGTTCTTC. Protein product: CASSSRLAGGYNEQFF.

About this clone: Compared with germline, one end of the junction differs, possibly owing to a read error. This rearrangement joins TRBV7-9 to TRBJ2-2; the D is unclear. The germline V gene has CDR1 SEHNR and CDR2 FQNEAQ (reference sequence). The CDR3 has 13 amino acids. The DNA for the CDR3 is TGCGGAGTAGGCCGCGGAAACACCGGGGAGCTGTTTTTT. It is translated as CGVGRGNTGELFF.

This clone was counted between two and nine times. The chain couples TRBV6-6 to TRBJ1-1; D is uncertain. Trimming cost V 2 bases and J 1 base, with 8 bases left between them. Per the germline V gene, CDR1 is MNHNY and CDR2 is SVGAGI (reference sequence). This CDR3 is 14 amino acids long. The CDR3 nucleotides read TGTGCCAGCAGTTACGGACGGACGAACACTGAAGCTTTCTTT. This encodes CASSYGRTNTEAFF.

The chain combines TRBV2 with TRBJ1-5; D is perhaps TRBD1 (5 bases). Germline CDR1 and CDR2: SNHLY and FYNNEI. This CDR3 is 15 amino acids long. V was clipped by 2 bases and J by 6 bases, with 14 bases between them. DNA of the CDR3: TGTGCCAGCAGTGAAAGAATCCTTAGGGGTCAGCCCCAGCATTTT. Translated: CASSERILRGQPQHF.

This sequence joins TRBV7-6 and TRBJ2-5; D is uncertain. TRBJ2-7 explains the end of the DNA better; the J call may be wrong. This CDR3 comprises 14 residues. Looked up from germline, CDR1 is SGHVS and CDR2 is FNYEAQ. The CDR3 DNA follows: TGTGCCAGCAGCTTTGCCCCCTCTGGCTACGAGCAGTACTTC. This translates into CASSFAPSGYEQYF.

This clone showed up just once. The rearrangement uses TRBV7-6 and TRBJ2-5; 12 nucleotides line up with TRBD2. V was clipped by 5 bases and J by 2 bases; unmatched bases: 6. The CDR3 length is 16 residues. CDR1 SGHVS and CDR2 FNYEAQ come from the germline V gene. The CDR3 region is CASSRRLAGVQETQYF. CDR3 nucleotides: TGTGCCAGCAGCCGAAGACTAGCGGGGGTACAAGAGACCCAGTACTTC.

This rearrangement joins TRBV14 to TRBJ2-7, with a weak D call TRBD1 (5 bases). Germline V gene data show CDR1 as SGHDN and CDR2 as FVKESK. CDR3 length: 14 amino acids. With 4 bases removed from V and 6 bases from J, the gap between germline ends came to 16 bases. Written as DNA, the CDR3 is TGTGCCAGCAGCCTGAAAGGGGTCCCCGCCGAGCAGTACTTC. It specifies CASSLKGVPAEQYF.

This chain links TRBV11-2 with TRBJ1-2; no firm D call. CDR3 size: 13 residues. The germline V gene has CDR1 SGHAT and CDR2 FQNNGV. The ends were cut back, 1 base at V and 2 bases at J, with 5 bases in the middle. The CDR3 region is CASSLAGNYGYTF. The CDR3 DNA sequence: TGTGCCAGCAGCTTAGCAGGAAACTATGGCTACACCTTC.

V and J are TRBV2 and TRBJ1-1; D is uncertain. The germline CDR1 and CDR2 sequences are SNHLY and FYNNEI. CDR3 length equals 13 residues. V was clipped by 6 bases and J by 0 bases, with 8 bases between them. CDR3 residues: CASSLQLNTEAFF. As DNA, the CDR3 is TGTGCCAGCAGCCTTCAGTTGAACACTGAAGCTTTCTTT. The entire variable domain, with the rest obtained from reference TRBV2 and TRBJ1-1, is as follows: EPEVTQTPSHQVTQMGQEVILRCVPISNHLYFYWYRQILGQKVEFLVSFYNNEISEKSEIFDDQFSVERPDGSNFTLKIRSTKLEDSAMYFCASSLQLNTEAFFGQGTRLTVV.